Included here is one T cell receptor beta chain sequence, with context. Its antigen is still unknown. Within one base of it there is no much larger clone, and no base qualities were kept. Receptor amplification or capture employed 5' RACE. Sequencing took place on a NextSeq 500. The TCR library protocol attached unique molecular identifiers to individual cDNA molecules to correct for sequencing error and PCR bias. Sequencing covered both TCR alpha and beta chains, and within each sample the abundances of alpha and beta sequences were tightly co-correlated. The paper's data handling went like this. V gene, J gene and CDR3 annotation of TCR sequences was performed with Decombinator V4. Expanded TCRs were defined as changing significantly between any two time points under a Poisson model with p below 0.0001. TCR abundances were normalised to the total number of TCRs sequenced per sample and were expressed as counts per million. TRAV1-2 paired with TRAJ12, TRAJ20 or TRAJ33 defined MAIT TCRs, while TRAV10 paired with TRAJ18 defined iNKT TCRs. VDJdb, accessed 1 November 2021, was searched for CMV, EBV and SARS-CoV-2 annotated TCRs, excluding TCRs annotated for multiple antigens. TCRdb itself trimmed the public reads at Q25 with fastp, ran MiXCR and retained productive beta chains. Entries are consolidated by CDR3 protein sequence, retaining the most common genes and DNA. TCRdb assigned the V and J calls; the authors' analysis was not used. Recorded for this sample are around 44,000 distinct CDR3 sequences; 7% to 9% of them occurred a single time. Of the sample, 5.8% is held by the ten largest clones.

This specimen comes from a study of early T cells in non-severe SARS-CoV-2 infection (dated by TCRdb to the early 2020s). About the full investigation: Because TCR sequencing was done on bulk RNA from unsorted whole blood, the alpha and beta chains could not be paired. General conclusions and limits of the study: VDJdb matching was skewed toward anti-spike CD8 responses and likely underestimated virus-specific expansions, missing private and CD4 specificities.

The germline V gene yields SGHRS for CDR1 and YFSETQ for CDR2. Trimming takes 0 bases off V and 2 bases off J; junction bases not matched to a gene: 5. CDR3 length: 16 amino acids, cysteine to phenylalanine. The only DNA kept is the CDR3, 48 bases in frame from the first base. The study was a case-control design nested within a healthcare worker cohort in London, UK, with weekly nasopharyngeal swab PCR tests and blood sampling. Between 23 and 31 March 2020, the week of the UK lockdown, healthcare workers were enrolled and then followed up weekly for as long as 16 weeks. The chain couples TRBV5-1 to TRBJ2-1; the central 7 bases match TRBD2. Sequenced sample: whole blood. The sequence was collected from an adult who was a healthcare worker with PCR-confirmed SARS-CoV-2 infection or an uninfected control (not recorded which). The CDR3 loop reads CASSLGLAATYNEQFF. The DNA sequence is given as TGCGCCAGCAGCTTGGGGCTAGCGGCCACCTACAATGAGCAGTTCTTC. The full variable domain, with segments outside the CDR3 supplied by the reference TRBV5-1 and TRBJ2-1 proteins, appears as KAGVTQTPRYLIKTRGQQVTLSCSPISGHRSVSWYQQTPGQGLQFLFEYFSETQRNKGNFPGRFSGRQFSNSRSEMNVSTLELGDSALYLCASSLGLAATYNEQFFGPGTRLTVL.